The TCR beta chain under discussion was sequenced for a study of T cell repertoires in cytomegalovirus infection. Whole-study context: Matching HLA type and CMV infection were both indicated by public TCR beta signatures.

TCRdb recomputed calls from the reads with MiXCR, one row per CDR3 protein. Of more than 400,000 distinct CDR3 sequences listed, approximately 26% were seen once; the top ten hold approximately 13%. Of note for this clonotype: The antigen is not known.

Germline V gene data show CDR1 as MNHEY and CDR2 as SVGEGT. The CDR3 sequence is 13 residues long. The ends were cut back, 2 bases at V and 8 bases at J, with 12 bases in the middle. General study results and limits: HLA-C-restricted TCR beta clonotypes specific for CMV led the ex vivo response.

This TCR was sampled from a human donor in good health (CMV status not recorded). Some clones in this sample may be carry-over from other donors' samples. The sequencing sample was made of PBMCs. The V and J genes are TRBV6-2 or TRBV6-3 and TRBJ1-1; D is unclear. This chain's CDR3 is CASSYAPLREAFF. CDR3 nucleotides: TGTGCCAGCAGTTACGCTCCACTACGGGAAGCTTTCTTT.